Presented here are 2 T cell receptor beta chains from one specimen sequenced in a study of beta chain features in type 1 diabetes (dated by TCRdb to 2017 to 2018). Libraries were made using the immunoSEQ multiplex PCR assay. The High Capacity cDNA Reverse Transcription Kit was used to reverse transcribe all of the isolated RNA, meaning that expressed TCRB transcripts were what got sequenced. Sourced from immuneACCESS, this table was stored by TCRdb with only in-frame sequences that have V and J called. A share of the clones is absent; for the studies checked, an unresolved V gene accounts for under half, and the remainder has no known explanation. A total of about 350,000 clones appear in this sample, around 20% of them only once. Together, the top ten hold roughly 0.045% of the sample. The sequenced sample consisted of naive CD4+ T cells from blood. In light of the paper, this sample's cell subset or site label describes: true naive CD4+ T cells. The source of these receptors is a woman aged 18 to 35 in good health.

The genes are TRBV7-2 and TRBJ2-4; tentative D call: TRBD2 (6 bases). This CDR3 region has 12 residues. Germline CDR1 is SGHTA and CDR2 is FQGNSA. V was shortened by 3 bases and J by 12 bases, with 12 bases between the two germline ends. As DNA, the CDR3 is TGTGCCAGCAGCTTTCTTGCGGGACCTCAGTACTTC. This translates into CASSFLAGPQYF. Full variable domain (remainder filled in from reference TRBV7-2 and TRBJ2-4): GAGVSQSPSNKVTEKGKDVELRCDPISGHTALYWYRQSLGQGLEFLIYFQGNSAPDKSGLPSDRFSAERTGGSVSTLTIQRTQQEDSAVYLCASSFLAGPQYFGAGTRLSVL.

This clone has a handful of counts. The rearrangement uses TRBV11-2 and TRBJ2-7, with 10 bases lining up with TRBD1. CDR1 SGHAT and CDR2 FQNNGV come from the germline V gene. CDR3 length equals 15 residues. The J segment lost 2 bases and the V segment lost 5 bases, leaving 6 bases of the junction unmatched. Here the CDR3 DNA reads TGTGCCAGCAGCCCAGGGACAGGGGTTACCTACGAGCAGTACTTC. Its translation: CASSPGTGVTYEQYF.